This T cell receptor beta chain was obtained from a study of CXCR3-negative and CXCR3-positive naive CD8 T cells. Via 5' RACE with UMI labels, TRB cDNA libraries were prepared. TCRdb reprocessed the 5' RACE reads and keeps a single row for each CDR3 protein, giving no DNA. The listing contains about 130,000 distinct CDR3 sequences. The CDR3 is 16 residues long. CDR1 SQVTM and CDR2 ANQGSEA come from the germline V gene. On this clonotype: What it binds is unknown.

Study-wide results and limits: Diversity ran similarly high across both naive subsets but far lower in memory CD8+ cells.

The chain is built from TRBV29-1 and TRBJ2-3; as DNA is missing, the TRBD1 call by TCRdb cannot be tested. The TCR sequence derives from a human donor in good health. Some clones in this sample may be carry-over from other donors' samples. The sequenced sample consisted of naive CXCR3- CD8+ T cells from blood. Subset defined: CD45RO-CCR7+CD27+CD95- naive CD8+ T cells lacking CXCR3 (TNR3-). CDR3 loop: CSVEDFRDRDTNTQYF.